This TCR beta chain was identified during a study of shared clonotypes between healthy human individuals (dated by TCRdb to 2020 to 2021). Regarding the complete study: Two women and three men aged 18 to 49 years were included in the cohort. For each donor, three plates each were used for CD4 naive and CD4 memory, two plates were used for CD8 naive, and one plate was used for CD8 memory. The study deeply sequenced blood TCR repertoires of about 5 healthy adults to estimate repertoire size and the extent of clonotype sharing between individuals. Different laboratories and diverse techniques were used to prepare libraries and sequence TCR repertoires, to increase sequencing depth and limit assay-specific biases. Per donor, leukapheresis produced somewhere between about 0.9 and 9 billion PBMCs.

TCR CDR3 regions were amplified from genomic DNA by multiplex PCR using the deep immunoSEQ assay. Extracted genomic DNA from each cell subset was distributed evenly across all wells of several immunoSEQ 96-well plates, and each plate was treated as a replicate. For sorted subsets, roughly 200 ng of genomic DNA, equivalent to some 30,000 T cell genomes, went into each replicate PCR. Purified libraries were quantified with a Qubit 3.0 fluorometer, sized on a Bioanalyzer 2100, and re-quantified with the KAPA Library Quantification kit. A separate single-read 150-cycle Illumina NextSeq 550 flow cell was used to sequence each immunoSEQ 96-well plate. Under the source paper's analysis protocol: The immunoSEQ output contained only junctional sequences without quality scores, so filtering could not match that applied to full-length reads. Sequences were annotated with PyIR, a Python wrapper for IgBLAST v1.9, using IMGT germline references to assign V/J genes and CDR3. Any read was removed if the V/J assignment was weak (E-value above 1e-6), the CDR3 was missing, or the read contained stop codons, out-of-frame junctions, or ambiguous translated residues. A V3J clonotype was defined by an identical inferred V gene, J gene, and CDR3 amino acid sequence. The percentage overlap between two repertoires was calculated by dividing the number of shared unique clonotypes by the size of the smaller repertoire. Repertoire richness was assessed with RTK rarefaction, the Chao1 estimator, and Recon v2.1 estimates of unobserved clonotypes. Generation probabilities were computed with OLGA for all TCRbeta clonotypes obtained by the gDNA method from four donors. TCRdb mirrors the immuneACCESS table, restricted to in-frame sequences. Some clones are absent from its copies; in checked studies, under half trace to an unresolved V gene, and the reason for the others is unknown. V and J calls plus clone size are reproduced from that table; the DNA served to infer D and trimming. The sample profile shows hundreds of thousands of clones; under 80% of them were found once. The top ten clonotypes cover 1.7% of the sample.

The paper's findings and limits, for the study overall: Sampling was restricted to blood, and TCR repertoires in tissue are likely to differ from TCR repertoires in blood. Even with the large sequencing depth, rarefaction of the sorted-subset datasets indicated that sequencing was incomplete. Larger estimated clonotype richness was generally found for naive subsets than for memory subsets. Compared with non-shared clonotypes, the clonotypes found in all four sorted-subset donors had higher generation probabilities. Around 5.4% of naive CD4, 3.5% of naive CD8, approximately 2% of memory CD4, and 0.4% of memory CD8 clonotypes were shared across several donors. Based on pairwise subsampling, the degree of clonotype sharing among donors was expected to be affected by sequencing depth. The genetic and exposure-history diversity represented was limited by the small number of donors.

The donors were healthy, HIV-negative adults with no recently reported acute infections or vaccinations. Only Caucasian adults living in Nashville, Tennessee, USA were represented among the donors. CD4+ T cells were enriched by magnetic negative selection, after which naive cells were positively selected on CD45RA and the negative fraction was taken as the memory subset. After blood collection by leukapheresis, PBMCs were isolated using Ficoll-Histopaque density gradient centrifugation and then cryopreserved in the vapor phase of liquid nitrogen. Purity and quantity of every magnetically sorted T cell population were checked by analytical flow cytometry. Genomic DNA was isolated from every sorted fraction and measured by UV absorbance on a Nanodrop 2000c. This clone was counted between two and nine times. The antigen it recognizes is unknown. No base-level quality is on record; no much larger clone is a single base apart.

The cysteine opens and the phenylalanine closes a CDR3 of 16 amino acids. Only the CDR3 part of the read is kept: 48 bases, read in frame from the first base. Based on the germline V gene (reference sequence), the CDR1 and CDR2 sequences are LNHDA and SQIVND. Trimming takes 3 bases off V and 3 bases off J; junction bases not matched to a gene: 7. The sample consisted of memory CD4+ T cells sorted from blood. The meaning of the sample's cell subset or site label: CD45RA-negative fraction. The receptor comes from a woman in her twenties or thirties in good health. The sequence joins TRBV19 to TRBJ2-7; 11 bases in between match TRBD2. The CDR3 amino acid sequence is: CASSITGLAEFYEQYF. The DNA is TGTGCCAGTAGTATCACGGGACTAGCGGAATTCTACGAGCAGTACTTC.